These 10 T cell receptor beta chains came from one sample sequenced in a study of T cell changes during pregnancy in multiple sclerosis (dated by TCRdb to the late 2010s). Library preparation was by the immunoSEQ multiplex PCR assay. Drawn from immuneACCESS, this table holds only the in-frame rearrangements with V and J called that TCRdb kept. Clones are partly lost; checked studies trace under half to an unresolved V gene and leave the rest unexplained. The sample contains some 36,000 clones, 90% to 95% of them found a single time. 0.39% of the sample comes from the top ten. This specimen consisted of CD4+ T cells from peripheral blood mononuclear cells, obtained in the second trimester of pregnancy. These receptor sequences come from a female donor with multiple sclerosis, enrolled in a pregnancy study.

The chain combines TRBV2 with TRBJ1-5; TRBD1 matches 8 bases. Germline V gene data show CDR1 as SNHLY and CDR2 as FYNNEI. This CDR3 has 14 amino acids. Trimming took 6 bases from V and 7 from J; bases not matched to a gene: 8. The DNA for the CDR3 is TGTGCCAGCAGGAAGGACAGGGCTGGACAGCCCCAGCATTTT. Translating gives CASRKDRAGQPQHF.

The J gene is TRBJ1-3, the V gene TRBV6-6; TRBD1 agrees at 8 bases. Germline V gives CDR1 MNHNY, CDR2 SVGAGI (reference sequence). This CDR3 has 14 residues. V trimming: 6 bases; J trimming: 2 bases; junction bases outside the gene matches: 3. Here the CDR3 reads CASSSGQAGNTIYF. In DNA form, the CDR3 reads TGTGCCAGCAGCTCGGGACAGGCTGGAAACACCATATATTTT.

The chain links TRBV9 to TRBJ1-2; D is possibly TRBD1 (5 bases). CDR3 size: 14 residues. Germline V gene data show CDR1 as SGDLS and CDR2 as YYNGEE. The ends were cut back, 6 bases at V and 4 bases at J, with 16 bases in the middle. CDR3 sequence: CASIASGGSYGYTF. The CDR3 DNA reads TGTGCCAGCATCGCGTCGGGGGGTTCCTATGGCTACACCTTC. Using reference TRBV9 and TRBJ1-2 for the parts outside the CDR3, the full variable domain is DSGVTQTPKHLITATGQRVTLRCSPRSGDLSVYWYQQSLDQGLQFLIQYYNGEERAKGNILERFSAQQFPDLHSELNLSSLELGDSALYFCASIASGGSYGYTFGSGTRLTVV.

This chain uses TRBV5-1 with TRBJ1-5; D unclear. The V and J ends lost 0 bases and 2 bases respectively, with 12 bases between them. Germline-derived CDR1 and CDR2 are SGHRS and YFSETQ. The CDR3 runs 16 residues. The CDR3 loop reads CASSLGASNGNQPQHF. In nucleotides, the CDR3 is TGCGCCAGCAGCTTGGGCGCAAGCAACGGCAATCAGCCCCAGCATTTT. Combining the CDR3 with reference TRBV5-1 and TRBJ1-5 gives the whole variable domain KAGVTQTPRYLIKTRGQQVTLSCSPISGHRSVSWYQQTPGQGLQFLFEYFSETQRNKGNFPGRFSGRQFSNSRSEMNVSTLELGDSALYLCASSLGASNGNQPQHFGDGTRLSIL.

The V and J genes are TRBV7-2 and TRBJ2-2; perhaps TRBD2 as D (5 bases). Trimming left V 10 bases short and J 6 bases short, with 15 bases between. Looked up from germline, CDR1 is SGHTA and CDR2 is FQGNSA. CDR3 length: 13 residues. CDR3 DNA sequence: TGTGCCACATTGCCGGGGATGGCCGGGGAGCTGTTTTTT. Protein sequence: CATLPGMAGELFF.

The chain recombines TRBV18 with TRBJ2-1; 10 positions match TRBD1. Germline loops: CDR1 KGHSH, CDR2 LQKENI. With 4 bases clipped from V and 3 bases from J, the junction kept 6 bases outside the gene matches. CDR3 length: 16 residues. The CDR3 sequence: CASSLMGQGNYNEQFF. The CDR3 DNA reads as TGTGCCAGCTCACTAATGGGACAGGGGAACTACAATGAGCAGTTCTTC.

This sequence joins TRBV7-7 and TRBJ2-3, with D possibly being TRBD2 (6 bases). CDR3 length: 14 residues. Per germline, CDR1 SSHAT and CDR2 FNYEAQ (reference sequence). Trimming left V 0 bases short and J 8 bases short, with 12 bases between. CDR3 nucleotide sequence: TGTGCCAGCAGCTTAGCCAGGGAGGTCGGTACGCAGTATTTT. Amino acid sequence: CASSLAREVGTQYF.

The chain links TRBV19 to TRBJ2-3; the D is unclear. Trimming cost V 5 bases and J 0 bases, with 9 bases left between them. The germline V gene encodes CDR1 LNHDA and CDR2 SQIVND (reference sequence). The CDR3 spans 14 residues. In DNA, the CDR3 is TGTGCCAGTAGTGACATGGATAGCACAGATACGCAGTATTTT. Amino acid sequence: CASSDMDSTDTQYF.

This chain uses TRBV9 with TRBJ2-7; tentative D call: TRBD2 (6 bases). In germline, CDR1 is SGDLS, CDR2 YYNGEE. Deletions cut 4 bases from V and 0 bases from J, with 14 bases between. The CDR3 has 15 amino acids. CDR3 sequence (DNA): TGTGCCAGCAGCCCCGAGGGAGGTAGCTCCTACGAGCAGTACTTC. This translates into CASSPEGGSSYEQYF. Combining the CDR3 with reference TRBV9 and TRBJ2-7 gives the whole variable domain DSGVTQTPKHLITATGQRVTLRCSPRSGDLSVYWYQQSLDQGLQFLIQYYNGEERAKGNILERFSAQQFPDLHSELNLSSLELGDSALYFCASSPEGGSSYEQYFGPGTRLTVT.

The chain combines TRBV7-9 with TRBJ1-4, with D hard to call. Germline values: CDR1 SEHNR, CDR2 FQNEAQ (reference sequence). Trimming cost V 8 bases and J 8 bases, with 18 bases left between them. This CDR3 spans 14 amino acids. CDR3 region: CASGLPDRSEKLFF. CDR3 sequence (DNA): TGTGCCAGCGGACTCCCGGACCGCTCCGAAAAACTGTTTTTT. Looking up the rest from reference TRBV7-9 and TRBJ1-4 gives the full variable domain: DTGVSQNPRHKITKRGQNVTFRCDPISEHNRLYWYRQTLGQGPEFLTYFQNEAQLEKSRLLSDRFSAERPKGSFSTLEIQRTEQGDSAMYLCASGLPDRSEKLFFGSGTQLSVL.